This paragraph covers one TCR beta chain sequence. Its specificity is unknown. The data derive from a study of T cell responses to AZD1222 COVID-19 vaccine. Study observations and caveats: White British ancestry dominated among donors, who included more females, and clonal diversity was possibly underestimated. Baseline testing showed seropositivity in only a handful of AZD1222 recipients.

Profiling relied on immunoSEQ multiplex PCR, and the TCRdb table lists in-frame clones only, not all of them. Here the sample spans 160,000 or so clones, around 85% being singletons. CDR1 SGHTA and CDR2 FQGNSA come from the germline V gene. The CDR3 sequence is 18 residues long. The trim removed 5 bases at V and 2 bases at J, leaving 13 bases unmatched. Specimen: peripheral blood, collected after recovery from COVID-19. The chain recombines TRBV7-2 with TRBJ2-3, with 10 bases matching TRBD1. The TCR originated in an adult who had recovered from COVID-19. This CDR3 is CASSPTGGKFPYTDTQYF. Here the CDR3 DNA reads TGTGCCAGCAGCCCGACAGGGGGCAAATTTCCTTACACAGATACGCAGTATTTT.